One and the same sample provided the 6 T cell receptor delta chains below, sequenced in a study of DNA immune sequencing with unique molecular identifiers. A 32-plex genomic DNA assay used primers for all 8 TRDV and 4 TRDJ genes. The library had 12-nucleotide UMIs introduced over around 3 barcoding cycles, then a second adapter PCR. TCRdb re-processed the multiplex PCR reads via CATT. The profile shows 2,000 to 2,500 delta-chain clones, about 20% of them singletons. Sequenced input: gamma-delta T cells from PBMCs. The source of these receptors is a human donor in good health.

This clone is classed as large (0.1 to 1%). The chain uses TRDV2 and TRDJ1, with a possible D match to TRDD3 (5 bases). The CDR3 spans 14 residues. V shed 1 base and J shed 3 bases, with 11 bases lying between them. Germline CDR1 reads GEAIGNYY; CDR2 reads EKD. Here the CDR3 reads CACDTLGQSDKLIF. In DNA form, the CDR3 reads TGTGCCTGTGACACTTTGGGGCAATCCGATAAACTCATCTTT.

There are a few counts of this clone. A much larger clonotype is one base distant, so this may be a read error. This sequence joins TRDV2 and TRDJ1; TRDD3 is a possible D gene (6 bases). The V gene's germline CDR1 is GEAIGNYY and CDR2 EKD. The CDR3 is 18 amino acids. CDR3 in DNA: TGTGCCAGTGACACCCTCACTACCCTGGGGACCTACACCGATAAACTCATCTTT. Translated: CASDTLTTLGTYTDKLIF.

This clone is large in the sample. The chain employs TRDV2 and TRDJ1, with 11 nucleotides matching TRDD3. The CDR3 runs 17 residues. Per germline, CDR1 GEAIGNYY and CDR2 EKD. The trim removed 1 base at V and 2 bases at J, leaving 8 bases unmatched. The CDR3 region is CACDTLGDTRTTDKLIF. The DNA of the CDR3 is TGTGCCTGTGACACGTTGGGGGATACGCGAACTACCGATAAACTCATCTTT.

Comment on this clone: It is likely a read error: a sequence one base away is far more abundant. Other DNA sequences in this specimen translate into the identical CDR3. V and J are TRDV1 and TRDJ1; TRDD3 matches 9 bases. Germline V gene sequence: CDR1 TSWWSYY, CDR2 QGS. Trimming took 0 bases from V and 4 from J; bases not matched to a gene: 39. This CDR3 comprises 27 residues. In DNA form, the CDR3 reads TGTGCTCTTGGGGAACTAAAAATTTGGTCCTATTGTCTCCTTTGGGGGGATACACAATCGGAGGTCGATAAACTCATCTTT. Protein product: CALGELKIWSYCLLWGDTQSEVDKLIF.

This clone has only a few counts. This rearrangement joins TRDV2 to TRDJ3; 7 bases align to TRDD3. CDR1 and CDR2 (germline): GEAIGNYY, EKD. Unmatched junction bases numbered 11, after V lost 2 bases and J lost 2 bases. CDR3 size: 19 residues. DNA for the CDR3: TGTGCCTGTGACAAGGCGGGGGATCCCCAGGCCTGGGACACCCGACAGATGTTTTTC. Residues: CACDKAGDPQAWDTRQMFF.

This clone is deemed large. The chain joins TRDV2 to TRDJ1; 9 nucleotides agree with TRDD3. The germline CDR1 and CDR2 sequences are GEAIGNYY and EKD. The CDR3 is made up of 18 amino acids. V trimming: 3 bases; J trimming: 2 bases; junction bases outside the gene matches: 15. CDR3 bases: TGTGCCTGTGACGAGATCGATTCTGGGGGATGGTGGACCGATAAACTCATCTTT. Protein: CACDEIDSGGWWTDKLIF.